This T cell receptor (beta chain) was recovered during a study of T cells expressing NK-cell markers. Study-level background: HCMV serostatus: most of the eight sequenced donors positive, one negative. General observations from the study: Leadership of the CD3+CD56-NKG2C+ fraction also belonged to these clonotypes in a few donors.

Using the 5' RACE reads, TCRdb records one entry per CDR3 protein without DNA. This sample contains 300,000 or so distinct CDR3 sequences. On this clonotype: Its antigen is unknown.

CDR1 is SEHNR, CDR2 FQNEAQ, per germline (reference sequence). CDR3 size: 13 residues. Sequencing input: blood T cells: a sorted CD56 or NKG2C T cell subset, CD4+ or CD8+ T cells, or bulk PBMC T cells (not recorded which). This TCR came from a woman between 18 and 70 years old in good health. V gene TRBV7-9 combines with J gene TRBJ1-2. CDR3 protein: CASSLDVDYGYTF.